This T cell receptor (beta chain) came from a study of T cells in Graves' hyperthyroidism and ophthalmopathy (dated by TCRdb to the late 2010s). In terms of the full investigation: Peripheral blood samples were taken at initial diagnosis, before any treatment was given. To identify distinguishing TCR V-J signatures, a discovery cohort of some 99 patients was used, comprising 40 to 45 with Graves' ophthalmopathy and 57 with stable Graves' hyperthyroidism. An independent validation cohort of around 19 hyperthyroidism patients and more than 15 patients who later progressed to ophthalmopathy tested prospective prediction of ophthalmopathy. The roughly 99 discovery patients were divided at random into training and test sets in a 7:3 ratio. In addition, the study compared T-cell repertoires in thyroid tissue and in blood from about six Graves' hyperthyroidism patients. After sampling, hyperthyroidism patients received methimazole starting at 30 mg daily, and ophthalmopathy patients received high-dose intravenous methylprednisolone. The paper reports TCR Vbeta CDR3 sequencing of over 120 peripheral blood samples: around 45 ophthalmopathy, some 80 hyperthyroidism and around 17 progressor patients.

This clonotype showed up many times. Its antigen remains undetermined. Per-base quality was not reported, and no clone a single base away is much larger than it. Counted from cysteine to phenylalanine, this CDR3 has 15 amino acids. Only the CDR3 DNA stays, 45 bases, in frame from base 1. Trimming takes 4 bases off V and 0 bases off J; junction bases not matched to a gene: 4. Per the germline V gene, SGHDT is the CDR1 and YYEEEE is the CDR2. Hyperthyroidism patients were newly diagnosed, had a disease duration of under 2 months, and were aged 18 to 65 years. The study excluded patients with uncontrolled infections, other autoimmune diseases, pregnancy or lactation. Diagnoses were established on the basis of clinical symptoms, serum thyroxine and TRAb, thyroid ultrasound, and orbital computed tomography. For progressor patients, blood was drawn at the first diagnosis of hyperthyroidism, before any ophthalmopathy symptoms had appeared. Ficoll-Paque density gradient centrifugation was used to isolate PBMCs from 10 ml of fresh peripheral blood. Progressor patients were defined as those initially diagnosed with Graves' hyperthyroidism in whom ophthalmopathy developed during follow-up. Total RNA was extracted using Trizol reagent, and RNA quality was assessed on an Agilent 2100 Bioanalyzer.

What the authors observed across the whole study: In validation, the model predicted progression to ophthalmopathy a median of roughly 6.5 months before onset, with 70% to 71% sensitivity and just under 75% specificity. In cross-validation, a model built on a 13 V-J signature told ophthalmopathy apart from stable hyperthyroidism with approximately 90% sensitivity and 81% to 82% specificity, and in testing the same model reached 80%/75%. No statistical method was used to fix the sample size in advance, and group allocation was not hidden from the investigators. Most expanded thyroid clonotypes (frequency above 0.001) were also detected in blood, suggesting blood repertoires may reflect thyroid immune responses.

TCR beta CDR3 regions were amplified from RNA transcripts. A first-round RT-PCR of the TCR CDR3 used the HTBI primer set with the Qiagen OneStep RT-PCR kit. A second multiplex PCR round built the libraries, followed by size selection and purification. Sequencing of the libraries was done on an Illumina HiSeq2000 using paired-end 100 bp reads. The original pipeline was this. SOAPnuke was used to process the raw data, removing reads that contained adapters or uncalled bases, had a mean Phred below 15, or lacked an exact match to the constant primer or identifier. COPE v1.2.5 was used to merge the high-quality paired reads, and each unique nucleotide sequence was defined as a clonotype. MiTCR v1.1 was used to align the clonotypes against IMGT TRBV, TRBD and TRBJ reference segments. The analysis included only V-J combinations with a frequency above 0.0001, which together covered approximately 99% of the repertoires. The TCS score was defined as F50 (clonal expansion) divided by E x V (chaos), with BLOSUM62-based TCRdist calculated between CDR3 peptides within each V-J. Welch's t-statistics and random forest reduced 450 to 600 V-J features to 13, which were used in a naive Bayes classifier (R e1071). TCRdb reprocessed the public reads (quality trimming at Q25 with fastp, clone calling with MiXCR) and kept in-frame beta chains. For every CDR3 protein sequence, its rows merge into one entry that carries the most common genes and DNA. TCRdb's processing, not the authors' own work, is the source of the V and J calls. This sample is represented by fewer than 500,000 distinct CDR3 sequences; roughly 14% of them were singletons. The ten largest account for about 20% of the sample.

The sequencing sample was made of blood. The chain employs TRBV5-6 and TRBJ2-1; the central 7 bases match TRBD1. This TCR was sampled from a man aged 30 to 45 with Graves' hyperthyroidism that later progressed to Graves' ophthalmopathy. The CDR3 region reads CASSQGTASYNEQFF. The nucleotide sequence reads as follows: TGTGCCAGCAGCCAAGGGACAGCCTCCTACAATGAGCAGTTCTTC.